This T cell receptor (beta chain) was sequenced in a study of blood T cell repertoires in COVID-19. Study information: Italy, Spain and the United States were the sources of the convalescent and acute COVID-19 samples. From T cells, B-cell-depleted T cells, or PBMCs came the material, which was cDNA or gDNA.

Seattle patient enrollment occurred during active infection, with longitudinal follow-up thereafter. Germline-derived CDR1 and CDR2 are KGHSY and FQNENV. The CDR3 length is 14 residues. V was clipped by 0 bases and J by 11 bases, with 11 bases between them. As handled by the study authors: Quantification of nucleated cells was approximated via reference gene primer amplification. Sequencing was performed with immunoSEQ multiplex PCR; in TCRdb, only in-frame clones are kept and a portion is missing. That table furnishes V, J and clone size, whereas the DNA furnished D and trimming. The table records more than 250,000 clones, about 90% of them present only once.

The rearrangement uses TRBV16 and TRBJ1-6, with a weak D call TRBD1 (5 bases). This TCR derives from a woman between 50 and 59 years old with COVID-19, enrolled during active disease. The sample was peripheral blood. The CDR3 DNA is TGTGCCAGCAGCCAATCTGGAACAGGAACACCCCTCCACTTT. Amino acid sequence: CASSQSGTGTPLHF. Looking up the rest from reference TRBV16 and TRBJ1-6 gives the full variable domain: GEEVAQTPKHLVRGEGQKAKLYCAPIKGHSYVFWYQQVLKNEFKFLISFQNENVFDETGMPKERFSAKCLPNSPCSLEIQATKLEDSAVYFCASSQSGTGTPLHFGNGTRLTVT.